This TCR beta chain was identified in a study of identifying expanded T cells in peripheral blood. Trimming at V came to 1 base and at J to 4 bases, leaving 23 bases not matched to a gene. CDR1 is MDHEN, CDR2 SYDVKM, per germline. This CDR3 has 22 residues. The study, taken as a whole, reports: Variance in clone template counts between roughly 2-week samples significantly increased with total template count across all healthy donors. Over around two and four weeks, about 15 and 19 clones changed, versus 1.2 between replicates.

Produced via immunoSEQ multiplex PCR; TCRdb's table is partial and in-frame only. The sample yields some 78,000 clones, 70% to 90% seen once. Collection occurred without any documented infections or immune events in donors. As for this clone: The antigen is not known.

The sequencing input was blood. This clonotype was obtained from a person aged 18 to 75 in good health. V and J are TRBV28 and TRBJ2-1, with 9 bases fitting TRBD2. The CDR3 DNA reads as TGTGCCAGCAGTTTATCTAATGCATACCTAGCGGGAATTCCCGAAAGATACAATGAGCAGTTCTTC. Amino acid sequence: CASSLSNAYLAGIPERYNEQFF.